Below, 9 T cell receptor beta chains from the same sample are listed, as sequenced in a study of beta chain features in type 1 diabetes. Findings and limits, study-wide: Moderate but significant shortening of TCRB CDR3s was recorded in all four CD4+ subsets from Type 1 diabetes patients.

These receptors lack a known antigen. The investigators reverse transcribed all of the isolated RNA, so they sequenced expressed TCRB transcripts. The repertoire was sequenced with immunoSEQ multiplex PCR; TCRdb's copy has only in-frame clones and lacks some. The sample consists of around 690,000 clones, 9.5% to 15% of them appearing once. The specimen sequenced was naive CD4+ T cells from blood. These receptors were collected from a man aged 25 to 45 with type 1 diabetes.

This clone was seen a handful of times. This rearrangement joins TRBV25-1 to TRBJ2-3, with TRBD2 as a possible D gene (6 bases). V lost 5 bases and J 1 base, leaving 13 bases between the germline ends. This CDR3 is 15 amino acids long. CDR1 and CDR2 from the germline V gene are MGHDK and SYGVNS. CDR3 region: CASSWRDRRTDTQYF. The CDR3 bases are TGTGCCAGCAGTTGGCGGGACCGACGCACAGATACGCAGTATTTT.

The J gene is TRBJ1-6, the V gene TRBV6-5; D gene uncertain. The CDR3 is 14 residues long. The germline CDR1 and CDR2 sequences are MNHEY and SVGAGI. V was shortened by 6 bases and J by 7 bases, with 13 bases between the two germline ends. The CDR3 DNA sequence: TGTGCCAGCAGCCGACAATCTTGGAATTCACCCCTCCACTTT. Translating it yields CASSRQSWNSPLHF.

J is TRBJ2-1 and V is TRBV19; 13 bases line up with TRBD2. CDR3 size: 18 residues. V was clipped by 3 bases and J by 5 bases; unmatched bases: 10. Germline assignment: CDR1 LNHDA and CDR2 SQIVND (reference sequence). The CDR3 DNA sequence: TGTGCCAGTAGTATTGACCTGCCGGGACTAGCGGGGAACAATGAGCAGTTCTTC. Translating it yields CASSIDLPGLAGNNEQFF.

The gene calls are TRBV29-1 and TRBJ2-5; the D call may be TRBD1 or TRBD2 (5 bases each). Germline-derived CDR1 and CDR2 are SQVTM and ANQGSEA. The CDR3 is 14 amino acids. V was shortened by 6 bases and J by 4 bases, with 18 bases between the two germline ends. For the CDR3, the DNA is TGCAGCGTCCGCACCTCGGGGCAGATAGAGACCCAGTACTTC. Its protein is CSVRTSGQIETQYF. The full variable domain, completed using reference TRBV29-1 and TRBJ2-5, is SAVISQKPSRDICQRGTSLTIQCQVDSQVTMMFWYRQQPGQSLTLIATANQGSEATYESGFVIDKFPISRPNLTFSTLTVSNMSPEDSSIYLCSVRTSGQIETQYFGPGTRLLVL.

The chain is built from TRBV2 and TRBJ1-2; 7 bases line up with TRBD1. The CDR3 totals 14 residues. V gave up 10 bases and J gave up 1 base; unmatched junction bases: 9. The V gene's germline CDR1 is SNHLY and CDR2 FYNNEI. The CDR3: CATTDRKINYGYTF. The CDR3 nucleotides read TGTGCCACTACGGACAGGAAGATTAACTATGGCTACACCTTC.

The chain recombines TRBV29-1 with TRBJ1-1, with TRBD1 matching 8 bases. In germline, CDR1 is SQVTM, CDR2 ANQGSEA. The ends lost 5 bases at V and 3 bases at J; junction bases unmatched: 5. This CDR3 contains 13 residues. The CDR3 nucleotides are TGCAGCGTTCCTGGACAGGGCGACACTGAAGCTTTCTTT. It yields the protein CSVPGQGDTEAFF.

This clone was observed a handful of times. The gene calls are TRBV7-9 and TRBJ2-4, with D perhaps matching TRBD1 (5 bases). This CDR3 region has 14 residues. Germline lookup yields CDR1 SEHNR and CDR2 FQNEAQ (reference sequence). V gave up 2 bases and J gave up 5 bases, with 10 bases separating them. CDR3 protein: CASSLSGFENIQYF. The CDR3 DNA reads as TGTGCCAGCAGCTTATCAGGGTTTGAAAACATTCAGTACTTC.

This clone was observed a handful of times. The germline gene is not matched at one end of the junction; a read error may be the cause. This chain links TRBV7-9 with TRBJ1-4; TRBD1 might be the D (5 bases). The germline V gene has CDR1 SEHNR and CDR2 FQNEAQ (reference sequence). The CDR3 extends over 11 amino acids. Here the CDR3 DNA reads TGCTCCGGAGGGGATAATGAAAAACTGTTTTTT. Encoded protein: CSGGDNEKLFF.

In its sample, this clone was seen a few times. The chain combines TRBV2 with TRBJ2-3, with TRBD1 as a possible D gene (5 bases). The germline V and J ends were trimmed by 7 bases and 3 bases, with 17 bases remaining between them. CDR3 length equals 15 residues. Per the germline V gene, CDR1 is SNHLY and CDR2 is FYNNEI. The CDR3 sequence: CASIPLTSGTDTQYF. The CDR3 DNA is TGTGCCAGCATACCCCTTACCTCAGGGACAGATACGCAGTATTTT.